This T cell receptor (beta chain) came from a study of Tregs in tolerant kidney transplant recipients (dated by TCRdb to 2018 to 2020). Regarding the complete study: The study applied TCRbeta sequencing to find donor-specific regulatory T cells before combined kidney and bone marrow transplantation and then followed those same cells after transplant. Several methods of expanding Tregs specific for an allogeneic donor were compared by TCRbeta repertoire sequencing in a few healthy controls.

Remarks on this clone: It has no known antigen specificity. There are no base qualities to consult, and no much larger clone falls within one base.

Overall results and qualifications from the work: Biological reproducibility was not directly addressed, though technical replication error appeared minimal. The most biologically relevant and donor-specific TCRbeta repertoire appeared to be identified by expanding Tregs with activated donor B cells. Because only a small number of patients were included, the study had limitations, and the results will need to be validated in larger populations as well as under other immunosuppression protocols.

For TCRbeta CDR3 sequencing, genomic DNA from the sorted cells was extracted using the QIAGEN DNeasy Blood and Tissue Kit. Through immunoSEQ, high-throughput TCRbeta CDR3 sequencing was done commercially, including PCR amplification with internal controls and bias correction. The original pipeline was this. Unique productive TCRbeta sequences were defined by CDR3 nucleotide sequence where primers matched, and otherwise by CDR3 amino acid sequence together with Vbeta and Jbeta genes. As a correction for sorting error, sequences shared between sorted populations at a frequency ratio of 2:1 or less were discarded, and the remaining shared sequences were assigned to the higher population. Donor-reactive sequences were defined as at least 5-fold expanded in CFSE-low cells versus unstimulated cells, with frequency of at least 0.01% in CFSE-low cells. Repertoire divergence was quantified by Jensen-Shannon divergence calculated from the top 100 TCRbeta sequences ranked by frequency. For samples with multiple sequencing runs, sorting error was corrected in each run separately before the runs were combined. As stored in TCRdb, this immuneACCESS dataset retains in-frame rearrangements with V and J assigned. A fraction of the clones does not appear; measured against another copy, unresolved V genes explain less than half of the discrepancy, and the remainder lacks a known reason. The V and J calls and clone size were taken over from that table, and D and trimming were inferred from the DNA. This sample is represented by under 100,000 clones; around nine tenths of them were singletons. Jointly, the top ten make up over 4% of the sample.

Thawed PBMCs were FACS-sorted into unstimulated Tregs (CD4+CD25+CD127-), CD4+ non-Tregs (CD4+CD25-), CD4 cells and CD8 cells. Healthy control blood was obtained either as purchased buffy coats or from healthy volunteers. Healthy control blood was processed to PBMCs with a Ficoll density gradient and then cryopreserved, whereas patient PBMCs were collected both before and after transplant. The CDR3 spans 10 residues, from the cysteine through the phenylalanine. Only the CDR3 region is kept as DNA, spanning 30 bases read in frame from base 1. For CDR1 and CDR2, the germline V gene (reference sequence) lists GTSNPN and SVGIG. The junction shows trimming of 3 bases on V and 7 bases on J, plus 6 bases between the germline ends.

The receptor was isolated from a human donor in good health. The chain couples TRBV30 to TRBJ1-1; TRBD1 might be the D gene, on 5 matching bases. Sequenced sample: CD8+ T cells from blood. The DNA reads TGTGCCTGGAGGGACATTGAAGCTTTCTTT. It translates as CAWRDIEAFF.